The 18 T cell receptor beta chains given below trace back to one sample, sequenced in a study of blood T cell repertoires in COVID-19. Sequencing used immunoSEQ multiplex PCR; TCRdb keeps in-frame clones, though not all of them. The table includes about 490,000 clones, 70% to 90% detected once. The sample consisted of peripheral blood. The origin of the receptors is a human donor in a cohort sampled during active COVID-19.

The chain has TRBV12-5 and TRBJ2-3, with TRBD2 matching 8 bases. The J segment lost 9 bases and the V segment lost 4 bases, leaving 15 bases of the junction unmatched. This CDR3 has 16 residues. Germline lookup yields CDR1 LGHNT and CDR2 FRNRAP. The CDR3 DNA reads as TGTGCTAGTGGTTCGGGTGTAGCGGGACCCCGTAGGACGCAGTATTTT. Translating it yields CASGSGVAGPRRTQYF.

The chain joins TRBV6-5 to TRBJ1-1; D is ambiguous. Germline values: CDR1 MNHEY, CDR2 SVGAGI. Trimming shortened V by 7 bases and J by 0 bases, and 9 bases separated the two germline ends. The length of the CDR3 is 13 residues. CDR3 sequence reads: CASTATVNTEAFF. The CDR3 DNA sequence: TGTGCCAGCACCGCCACGGTGAACACTGAAGCTTTCTTT.

The chain joins TRBV27 to TRBJ2-1; 10 nucleotides align to TRBD2. Germline assignment: CDR1 MNHEY and CDR2 SMNVEV (reference sequence). With 8 bases clipped from V and 3 bases from J, the junction kept 7 bases outside the gene matches. The CDR3 loop spans 15 amino acids. CDR3 residues: CASGPGLAIYNEQFF. Written as DNA, the CDR3 is TGTGCCAGCGGCCCGGGACTAGCGATCTACAATGAGCAGTTCTTC.

This clone has more than one count but fewer than ten. The CDR3 protein is CASSQLAGALTDTQYF. The CDR3 region has the DNA TGTGCCAGCAGCCAGTTAGCGGGAGCTCTAACAGATACGCAGTATTTT. This chain uses TRBV4-2 with TRBJ2-3, with TRBD2 matching over 9 bases. The CDR3 has 16 residues. The V and J ends lost 3 bases and 3 bases, in that order; junction bases with no gene match: 7. Germline V gene data show CDR1 as LGHNA and CDR2 as YNFKEQ.

This chain joins TRBV28 and TRBJ2-2; D possibly corresponds to TRBD1 (5 bases). CDR1 is MDHEN and CDR2 is SYDVKM in the germline V gene. This CDR3 has 16 residues. V was trimmed by 5 bases and J by 0 bases, leaving 13 bases between them. The CDR3 bases are TGTGCCAGCAGTCCCAAAGGGGCGCCGAACACCGGGGAGCTGTTTTTT. Its protein is CASSPKGAPNTGELFF.

The chain is built from TRBV12-3 or TRBV12-4 and TRBJ1-1, with 7 bases that match TRBD1. After removal of 6 bases from V and 4 bases from J, the junction contained 5 bases not matched to a gene. CDR3 length: 13 amino acids. The CDR3 DNA sequence: TGTGCCAGCAGGCAAACAGGGGTCACTGAAGCTTTCTTT. Its protein product is CASRQTGVTEAFF.

The V gene is TRBV5-1, the J gene TRBJ1-2; TRBD1 matches at 8 bases. The CDR3 extends over 15 amino acids. Germline CDR1 and CDR2: SGHRS and YFSETQ. V gave up 3 bases and J gave up 3 bases; unmatched junction bases: 7. This CDR3 is CASSYRTGSYYGYTF. The CDR3 nucleotides read TGCGCCAGCAGCTACAGGACAGGGTCTTACTATGGCTACACCTTC. The whole variable domain, filled in from reference TRBV5-1 and TRBJ1-2, reads KAGVTQTPRYLIKTRGQQVTLSCSPISGHRSVSWYQQTPGQGLQFLFEYFSETQRNKGNFPGRFSGRQFSNSRSEMNVSTLELGDSALYLCASSYRTGSYYGYTFGSGTRLTVV.

The chain links TRBV6-5 to TRBJ2-3, with D maybe TRBD1 (6 bases). The V gene lost 10 bases and the J gene lost 0 bases, with 14 bases spanning the gap. The CDR3 runs to 14 residues. CDR1 and CDR2 from the germline V gene are MNHEY and SVGAGI. The CDR3 spells CATRRTASTDTQYF. The CDR3 region has the DNA TGTGCCACGAGAAGGACAGCTAGCACAGATACGCAGTATTTT.

Turning to this clone: At the DNA level, this CDR3 is encoded by other sequences in the same sample as well. V usage is TRBV18 and J usage is TRBJ1-2; no clear D gene. Germline loops: CDR1 KGHSH, CDR2 LQKENI. The CDR3 is 13 amino acids. Trimming removed 2 bases at V and 0 bases at J, with 4 bases between. CDR3 coding DNA: TGTGCCAGCTCACCAGACTCTAACTATGGCTACACCTTC. Translating it yields CASSPDSNYGYTF.

This clone was seen only once. This chain uses TRBV7-2 with TRBJ2-3, with a possible D match to TRBD2 (6 bases). This CDR3 is 14 amino acids long. Germline CDR1 SGHTA, CDR2 FQGNSA. Trimming pared 5 bases from V and 0 bases from J, leaving 9 bases between. CDR3 region: CASSPGTSTDTQYF. The CDR3 bases are TGTGCCAGCAGCCCGGGGACTAGCACAGATACGCAGTATTTT.

The chain combines TRBV4-2 with TRBJ2-3, with D hard to call. The CDR3 is 13 residues long. Germline V gene sequence: CDR1 LGHNA, CDR2 YNFKEQ. The V and J ends lost 2 bases and 6 bases respectively, with 9 bases between them. The CDR3 region has the DNA TGTGCCAGCAGCCAACTAGAGGTGGATACGCAGTATTTT. This sequence encodes CASSQLEVDTQYF.

The V call is TRBV5-1, the J call TRBJ1-2, with a weak D call TRBD1 (6 bases). Germline CDR1 is SGHRS and CDR2 is YFSETQ. The CDR3 covers 14 residues. Trimming shortened V by 2 bases and J by 7 bases, and 15 bases separated the two germline ends. DNA of the CDR3: TGCGCCAGCAGCTTCTCTCAGGGGTCGGGTGGCTACACCTTC. Translation: CASSFSQGSGGYTF.

The chain couples TRBV6-5 to TRBJ2-1; tentative D call: TRBD2 (6 bases). The CDR3 has 14 amino acids. The germline V and J ends were trimmed by 8 bases and 7 bases, with 18 bases remaining between them. Germline CDR1 is MNHEY and CDR2 is SVGAGI. CDR3 DNA: TGTGCCAGCTTTGCGGGGACGGTGCGGAATGAGCAGTTCTTC. Amino acid sequence: CASFAGTVRNEQFF.

This sequence joins TRBV28 and TRBJ2-5; D ambiguous. Germline CDR1 MDHEN, CDR2 SYDVKM. This CDR3 spans 12 amino acids. Trimming took 4 bases from V and 7 from J, leaving 10 bases between them. The CDR3 region is CASSSGPGTQYF. The CDR3 DNA is TGTGCCAGCAGTTCGGGTCCGGGGACCCAGTACTTC. The full variable domain, its missing parts supplied by reference TRBV28 and TRBJ2-5, is DVKVTQSSRYLVKRTGEKVFLECVQDMDHENMFWYRQDPGLGLRLIYFSYDVKMKEKGDIPEGYSVSREKKERFSLILESASTNQTSMYLCASSSGPGTQYFGPGTRLLVL.

The count of this clone is one. The chain joins TRBV5-3 to TRBJ1-2; weak D call: TRBD1 (6 bases). TRBV5-3 is an ORF for which the function is uncertain. The CDR3 extends over 14 amino acids. V gave up 10 bases and J gave up 7 bases, with 23 bases separating them. In DNA, the CDR3 is TGTGCCGGAAAGGGACAAAGGGGGTTTAGTGGCTACACCTTC. The encoded protein is CAGKGQRGFSGYTF.

The chain couples TRBV11-3 to TRBJ2-7; weak D call: TRBD1 (5 bases). V lost 5 bases to trimming and J lost 6 bases, with 11 bases between them. Germline V lookup: CDR1 SGHNT, CDR2 YENEEA. CDR3 length equals 12 residues. The CDR3 is CASSADRSEQYF. The CDR3 DNA is TGTGCCAGCAGCGCAGACAGAAGCGAGCAGTACTTC.

The V and J genes are TRBV19 and TRBJ2-1; 11 bases line up with TRBD2. Looked up from germline, CDR1 is LNHDA and CDR2 is SQIVND (reference sequence). The CDR3 is 14 amino acids. The ends lost 5 bases at V and 9 bases at J; junction bases unmatched: 6. The CDR3 nucleotides read TGTGCCAGTAGTGGAGGACTAGCGGGCGGTGAGCAGTTCTTC. Protein sequence: CASSGGLAGGEQFF.

The J gene is TRBJ2-5, the V gene TRBV7-8, with 8 bases identical to TRBD1. This CDR3 region has 16 residues. The germline V gene has CDR1 SGHVS and CDR2 FQNEAQ. V trimming: 1 base; J trimming: 5 bases; junction bases outside the gene matches: 9. Written as DNA, the CDR3 is TGTGCCAGCAGCTTAGGCCACAGGGGGGTCTGGGAGACCCAGTACTTC. Translated, it gives CASSLGHRGVWETQYF.